The T cell receptor (beta chain) described here comes from a study of beta chain features in type 1 diabetes. TCRB transcripts that were expressed got sequenced, as all of the isolated RNA had been reverse transcribed. Libraries were prepared by immunoSEQ multiplex PCR; TCRdb keeps only in-frame clonotypes and omits some of them. The sample lists hundreds of thousands of clones, approximately 12% occurring once. Worth noting for this clone: Its antigen is still unknown.

The CDR3 has 11 residues. The germline gives CDR1 DFQATT, CDR2 SNEGSKA (reference sequence). Using CD45RO/CCR7/CD25/CD127/CD95/CD27, CD4+ naive, central memory, regulatory and stem cell-like memory cells were sorted. Study outcomes and limitations: Within patients, naive, central memory and Treg TCRB repertoires seemed more similar than within healthy donors. All four CD4+ subsets from Type 1 diabetes patients carried moderately but significantly shorter TCRB CDR3s. There was a possibility that cDNA sequencing over-represented cells with high TCR expression.

Sequencing used naive CD4+ T cells from blood. The chain has TRBV20-1 and TRBJ2-7; TRBD1 might be the D (5 bases). This TCR was sampled from a man aged 18 to 29 in good health. Written as DNA, the CDR3 is TGCAGCAATGAACAGGCCTACGAGCAGTACTTC. Its protein is CSNEQAYEQYF.